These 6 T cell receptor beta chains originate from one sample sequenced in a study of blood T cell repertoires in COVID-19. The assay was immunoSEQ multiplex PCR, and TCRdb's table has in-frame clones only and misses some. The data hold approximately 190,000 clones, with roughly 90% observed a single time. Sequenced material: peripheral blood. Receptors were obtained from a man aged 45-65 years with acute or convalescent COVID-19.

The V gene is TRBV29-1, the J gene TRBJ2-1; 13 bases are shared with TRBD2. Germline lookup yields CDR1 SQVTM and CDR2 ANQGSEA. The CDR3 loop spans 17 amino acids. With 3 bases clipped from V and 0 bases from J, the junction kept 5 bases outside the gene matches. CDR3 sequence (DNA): TGCAGCGTTGACGGACTAGCGGGAGACATCTCCTACAATGAGCAGTTCTTC. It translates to CSVDGLAGDISYNEQFF.

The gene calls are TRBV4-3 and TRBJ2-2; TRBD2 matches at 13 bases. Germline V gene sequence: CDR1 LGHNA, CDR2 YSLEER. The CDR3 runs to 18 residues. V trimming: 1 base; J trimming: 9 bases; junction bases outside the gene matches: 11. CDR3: CASSQVRTSGGSTRELFF. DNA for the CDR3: TGCGCCAGCAGCCAAGTAAGGACTAGCGGGGGATCTACCCGGGAGCTGTTTTTT.

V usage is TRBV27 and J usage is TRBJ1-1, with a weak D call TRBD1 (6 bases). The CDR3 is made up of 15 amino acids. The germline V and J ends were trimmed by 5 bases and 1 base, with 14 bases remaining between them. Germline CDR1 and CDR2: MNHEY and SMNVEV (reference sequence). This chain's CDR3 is CASSRQAFRNTEAFF. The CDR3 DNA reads TGTGCCAGCAGTCGACAGGCATTCAGGAACACTGAAGCTTTCTTT.

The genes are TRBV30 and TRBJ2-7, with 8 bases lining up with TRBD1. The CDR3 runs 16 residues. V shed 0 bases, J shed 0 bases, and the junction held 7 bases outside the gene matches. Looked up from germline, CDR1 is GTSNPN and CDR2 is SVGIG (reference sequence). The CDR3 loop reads CAWSVSGQVFSYEQYF. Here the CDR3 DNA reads TGTGCCTGGAGTGTTTCGGGACAGGTATTCTCCTACGAGCAGTACTTC. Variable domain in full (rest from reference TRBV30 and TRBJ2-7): SQTIHQWPATLVQPVGSPLSLECTVEGTSNPNLYWYRQAAGRGLQLLFYSVGIGQISSEVPQNLSASRPQDRQFILSSKKLLLSDSGFYLCAWSVSGQVFSYEQYFGPGTRLTVT.

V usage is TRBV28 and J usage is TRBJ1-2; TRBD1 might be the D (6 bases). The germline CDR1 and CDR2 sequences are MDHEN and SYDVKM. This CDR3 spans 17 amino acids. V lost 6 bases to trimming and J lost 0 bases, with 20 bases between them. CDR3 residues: CASSGVGGGRTNYGYTF. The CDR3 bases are TGTGCCAGCAGCGGGGTGGGAGGGGGGCGTACTAACTATGGCTACACCTTC.

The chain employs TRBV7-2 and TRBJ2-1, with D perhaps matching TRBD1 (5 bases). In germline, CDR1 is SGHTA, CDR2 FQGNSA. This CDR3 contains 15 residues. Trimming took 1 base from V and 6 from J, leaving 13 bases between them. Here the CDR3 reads CASSLEWGSPNEQFF. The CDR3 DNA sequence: TGTGCCAGCAGCTTAGAGTGGGGCTCGCCCAATGAGCAGTTCTTC.